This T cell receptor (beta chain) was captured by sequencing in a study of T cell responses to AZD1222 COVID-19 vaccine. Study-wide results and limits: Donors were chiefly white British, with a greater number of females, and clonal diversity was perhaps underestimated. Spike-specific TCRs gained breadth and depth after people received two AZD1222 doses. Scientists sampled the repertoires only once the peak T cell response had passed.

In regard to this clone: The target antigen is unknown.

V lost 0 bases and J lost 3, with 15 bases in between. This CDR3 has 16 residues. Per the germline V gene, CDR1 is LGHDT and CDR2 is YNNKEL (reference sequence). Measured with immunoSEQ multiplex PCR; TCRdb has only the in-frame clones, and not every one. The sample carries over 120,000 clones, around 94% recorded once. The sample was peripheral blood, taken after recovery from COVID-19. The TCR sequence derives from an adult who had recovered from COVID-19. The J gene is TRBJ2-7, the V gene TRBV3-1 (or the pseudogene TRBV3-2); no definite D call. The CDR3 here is CASSQDSNLANYEQYF. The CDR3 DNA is TGTGCCAGCAGCCAAGATAGCAATCTCGCAAACTACGAGCAGTACTTC.